This is a list of T cell receptor beta chains from one sample in a study of technical replicates of blood from a few donors. Clones were sequenced by immunoSEQ multiplex PCR, and TCRdb holds only the in-frame ones, with some missing. The sample includes 65,000 to 95,000 clones, over 80% of them seen just once. Specimen: T cells isolated from PBMCs. These receptors originate from a human donor in good health. Both conserved end residues are part of each CDR3. A D gene is named only where the DNA matches it firmly. For some rows the clone size is stated as once, few or many, or as a class when expanded; others skip it.

v_gene	abundance	j_gene	d_gene	CDR3nt	CDR3aa
TRBV14	.	TRBJ2-3	.	TGTGCCAGCAGCCACTTTCTCGGCGGGTCAGATACGCAGTATTTT	CASSHFLGGSDTQYF
TRBV5-6	.	TRBJ1-3	.	TGTGCCAGCAGCTTGGGGCAGGCATATGGAAACACCATATATTTT	CASSLGQAYGNTIYF
TRBV7-3	.	TRBJ2-3	.	TGTGCCAGCAGCTCCGACCCTAGCCGGGCTGATACGCAGTATTTT	CASSSDPSRADTQYF
TRBV7-9	.	TRBJ2-3	TRBD2	TGTGCCAGCAGCTTAGCTAGGCTAGCGGCTTTCACAGATACGCAGTATTTT	CASSLARLAAFTDTQYF
TRBV19	few	TRBJ2-1	TRBD2	TGTGCCGGGGGGAGGGTGGATGAGCAGTTCTTC	CAGGRVDEQFF
TRBV6-5	.	TRBJ2-3	.	TGTGCCAGCAGTTACTCGAACAACCCAGATACGCAGTATTTT	CASSYSNNPDTQYF
TRBV28	.	TRBJ2-7	.	TGTGCCAGCAGGCCGTTGGGAGCCTACGAGCAGTACTTC	CASRPLGAYEQYF
TRBV10-3	.	TRBJ2-1	TRBD2	TGTGCAGGGAAGCGGGAAGTGAGCGATGAGCAGTTCTTC	CAGKREVSDEQFF
TRBV2	.	TRBJ2-7	.	TGTGCCAGCAGTACCGGGCAGTACTTC	CASSTGQYF
TRBV7-3	once	TRBJ2-1	.	TGTGCCAGCAGCCGGCCTGATAGCGGCAATGAGCAGTTCTTC	CASSRPDSGNEQFF
TRBV6-6	.	TRBJ1-1	.	TGTGCCAGCAGGCCGATTAACAGGGTTTCGAACACTGAAGCTTTCTTT	CASRPINRVSNTEAFF
TRBV19	.	TRBJ2-7	.	TGTGCCAGTAACCAAAACCTAGCGCCTGCAGCCGAGCAGTACTTC	CASNQNLAPAAEQYF
TRBV27	.	TRBJ2-7	TRBD1	TGTGCCAGCAGAGTCTATTCGCGGACAGGGCTCTACGAGCAGTACTTC	CASRVYSRTGLYEQYF
TRBV28	.	TRBJ2-4	.	TGTGCCAGCAGTTTACCGGGGGTGGGGAAAAACATTCAGTACTTC	CASSLPGVGKNIQYF
TRBV18	.	TRBJ2-5	TRBD1	TGTGCCAGCTCACGGGGACAGGGAAAAAATCAAGAGACCCAGTACTTC	CASSRGQGKNQETQYF
TRBV5-1	.	TRBJ1-5	TRBD1	TGCGCCAGCAGCTTGCGGCAGGGGGATCAGCCCCAGCATTTT	CASSLRQGDQPQHF
TRBV2	.	TRBJ2-7	TRBD1	TGTGCCAGCAGTGAGGCGAGGGGGCTTCCGACCTACGAGCAGTACTTC	CASSEARGLPTYEQYF
TRBV9	once	TRBJ2-3	.	TGTGCCAGCAGCGGCGGGGGCGAGGGGGGGCCTTCAGATACGCAGTATTTT	CASSGGGEGGPSDTQYF
TRBV6-5	.	TRBJ2-7	TRBD1	TGTGCCAGCAGGACAGGGGCAGCCTACGAGCAGTACTTC	CASRTGAAYEQYF
TRBV6-5	.	TRBJ1-6	.	TGTGCCAGCAGTTTGGGCAGGGATAATTCACCCCTCCACTTT	CASSLGRDNSPLHF
TRBV2	.	TRBJ1-3	.	TGTGCCAGCAGCAGCGCGGCGGGAGGAAACACCATATATTTT	CASSSAAGGNTIYF
TRBV14	once	TRBJ2-2	TRBD2	TGTGCCAGCAGCCTACCTCTAGCGGGGGTCACCGGGGAGCTGTTTTTT	CASSLPLAGVTGELFF
TRBV18	.	TRBJ1-1	TRBD1	TGTGCCAGCTCACCCCCTGGGACAGTAAGGAACACTGAAGCTTTCTTT	CASSPPGTVRNTEAFF
TRBV30	.	TRBJ2-2	.	TGTGCCTGGAGTATGGAAGGGGGACGGGAGCTGTTTTTT	CAWSMEGGRELFF
TRBV6-1	.	TRBJ2-7	TRBD1	TGTGCCAGCACCCGGGACAGGGGCAACGAGCAGTACTTC	CASTRDRGNEQYF
TRBV28	.	TRBJ2-3	.	TGTGCCAGCAGGACGGACTCCACAGATACGCAGTATTTT	CASRTDSTDTQYF
TRBV6-1	.	TRBJ2-7	.	TGTGCCAGCAGTGAAGGCCAACACTACGAGCAGTACTTC	CASSEGQHYEQYF
TRBV29-1	.	TRBJ1-1	.	TGCAGCGAAACATTAGGGGGCACTGAAGCTTTCTTT	CSETLGGTEAFF
TRBV5-1	.	TRBJ1-1	.	TGCGCCAGCAGCTTAAAGGGACAGAACACTGAAGCTTTCTTT	CASSLKGQNTEAFF
TRBV28	.	TRBJ2-7	TRBD1	TGTGCCAGCAGGCAGCAGGGGGCCTCCTACGAGCAGTACTTC	CASRQQGASYEQYF
TRBV4-2	.	TRBJ2-1	.	TGTGCCAGCAGCCAAGATTATTCGGCGGTATCGAGTTATGAGCAGTTCTTC	CASSQDYSAVSSYEQFF
TRBV29-1	once	TRBJ2-5	TRBD1	TGCAGCGTCACACTGACAGGGAAAGAGACCCAGTACTTC	CSVTLTGKETQYF
TRBV28	.	TRBJ2-6	TRBD1	TGTGCCAGCAGTTCATCAGACAGGGTTAAGAGCTCTGGGGCCAACGTCCTGACTTTC	CASSSSDRVKSSGANVLTF
TRBV4-1	.	TRBJ2-4	.	TGCGCCAGCAGCCAAGGCGGGTTCTCTGATTGGGGGCGTAGGGCCAAAAACATTCAGTACTTC	CASSQGGFSDWGRRAKNIQYF
TRBV15	.	TRBJ2-3	.	TGTGCCACCAGCGTACAGGGTGGGGTCACAGATACGCAGTATTTT	CATSVQGGVTDTQYF
TRBV9	.	TRBJ2-2	TRBD2	TGTGCCAGCAGCGTACTAGCGGGGGGGATGGGGGAGCTGTTTTTT	CASSVLAGGMGELFF
TRBV30	.	TRBJ2-5	TRBD1	TGTGCCTGGAGTCCATGGGGACAGGGATTTAAGAAGACCCAGTACTTC	CAWSPWGQGFKKTQYF
TRBV27	.	TRBJ2-1	TRBD1	TGTGCCAGCAGTCCCTCCGGGACAGGGATGTCCAATGAGCAGTTCTTC	CASSPSGTGMSNEQFF
TRBV5-4	.	TRBJ2-5	.	TGTGCCAGCAGCAGTAAGAGGGCTCCACAAGAGACCCAGTACTTC	CASSSKRAPQETQYF
TRBV2	once	TRBJ1-2	TRBD1	TGTGCCAGCAGTGAATTGGGACAGGGGACAAGAGGCTACACCTTC	CASSELGQGTRGYTF